This TCR beta chain was documented in a study of shared clonotypes between healthy human individuals. Study-wide background: Every donor yielded three CD4 naive, three CD4 memory, two CD8 naive and one CD8 memory plate. Study-wide findings and caveats: Memory subsets generally showed lower estimated richness than naive subsets. A few donors shared about 5% of their naive CD4 clonotypes.

On this clone: Its antigen remains unknown.

After removal of 4 bases from V and 0 bases from J, the junction contained 9 bases not matched to a gene. Germline assignment: CDR1 LNHDA and CDR2 SQIVND (reference sequence). There are 18 residues in the CDR3. Data came from immunoSEQ multiplex PCR; TCRdb stores just in-frame clones and leaves some out. Found here are some 550,000 clones, approximately 97% of them singletons; the top ten hold around 0.058%. The chain is built from TRBV19 and TRBJ2-6; 7 positions match TRBD1. Sequencing was done on a sample of naive CD4+ T cells sorted from blood. Documented subset: CD45RA+ positively selected. This receptor was obtained from a woman aged 25 to 39 in good health. This chain's CDR3 is CASSTSGQMFSGANVLTF. CDR3 sequence (DNA): TGTGCCAGTAGTACATCGGGACAGATGTTCTCTGGGGCCAACGTCCTGACTTTC.